This TCR beta chain was sequenced during a study of tissue T cells after allogeneic stem cell transplantation. Turning to the study itself: Pathologist review favored tissue samples showing histologically apparent lymphocytes.

Broader study findings: TCR repertoires tracked anatomic similarity, regardless of disease or transplant status. Alloreactivity or antigen specificity of tissue TCRs was not determined; some clones might be host cells. Across patients, clones rarely overlapped, yet motif clusters were shared tissue-specifically.

With respect to this clone: Antigen unknown.

TCRdb's copy holds only in-frame clones and misses some; the assay was immunoSEQ multiplex PCR. The table lists about 6,800 clones, roughly 56% of them singletons. The CDR3 consists of 14 residues. The V gene lost 0 bases and the J gene lost 0 bases, with 7 bases spanning the gap. In germline, CDR1 is GTSNPN, CDR2 SVGIG (reference sequence). The specimen was duodenum tissue, collected at autopsy. The source is a female donor over 55 with lung cancer. This chain joins TRBV30 and TRBJ2-3, with D hard to call. Here the CDR3 DNA reads TGTGCCTGGAGTGTACTATCCAGCACAGATACGCAGTATTTT. The encoded protein is CAWSVLSSTDTQYF. The variable domain in full, with the rest retrieved from reference TRBV30 and TRBJ2-3, is SQTIHQWPATLVQPVGSPLSLECTVEGTSNPNLYWYRQAAGRGLQLLFYSVGIGQISSEVPQNLSASRPQDRQFILSSKKLLLSDSGFYLCAWSVLSSTDTQYFGPGTRLTVL.